One sample yielded the 27 T cell receptor beta chains listed below, sequenced in a study of PD-L1 blockade in urothelial cancer. Measured with immunoSEQ multiplex PCR; TCRdb has only the in-frame clones, and not every one. The sample comprises 25,000 to 35,000 clones, around 80% of which are singletons, and 3% to 4% rests with the top ten. Documented time point: peripheral blood 6 weeks after treatment start. This specimen consisted of PBMCs, obtained around atezolizumab (anti-PD-L1) treatment. Source of these receptors: a man aged 65 to 85 with urothelial cancer.

Only a few counts were recorded for this clone. J is TRBJ2-7 and V is TRBV7-9, with D tentatively TRBD1 (6 bases). The V and J ends lost 4 bases and 2 bases respectively, with 15 bases between them. Germline assignment: CDR1 SEHNR and CDR2 FQNEAQ (reference sequence). This CDR3 comprises 15 residues. CDR3 protein: CASSSPDRKTYEQYF. DNA of the CDR3: TGTGCCAGCAGCTCACCAGACAGGAAAACCTACGAGCAGTACTTC. Full variable domain (rest looked up from reference TRBV7-9 and TRBJ2-7): DTGVSQNPRHKITKRGQNVTFRCDPISEHNRLYWYRQTLGQGPEFLTYFQNEAQLEKSRLLSDRFSAERPKGSFSTLEIQRTEQGDSAMYLCASSSPDRKTYEQYFGPGTRLTVT.

This clone was counted once. The rearrangement joins TRBV6-5 to TRBJ2-2, with D possibly matching TRBD1 (6 bases). There are 13 residues in the CDR3. Germline CDR1 and CDR2: MNHEY and SVGAGI. V lost 8 bases to trimming and J lost 3 bases, with 10 bases between them. CDR3 region: CASSRGDTGELFF. CDR3 DNA: TGTGCCAGCTCCAGGGGAGACACCGGGGAGCTGTTTTTT.

This clone was observed a handful of times. The CDR3 is CASSLTGWEPQHF. CDR3 bases: TGTGCCAGCAGCTTGACAGGCTGGGAGCCCCAGCATTTT. The chain carries TRBV7-9 and TRBJ1-5, with D perhaps TRBD1 (6 bases). V gave up 3 bases and J gave up 8 bases, with 11 bases separating them. Germline CDR1 reads SEHNR; CDR2 reads FQNEAQ (reference sequence). CDR3 length: 13 residues.

The chain joins TRBV5-6 to TRBJ2-6; D not resolved. The CDR3 has 14 amino acids. Trimming took off 6 bases at V and 0 bases at J, with 7 bases between the two ends. From germline, CDR1 is SGHDT and CDR2 YYEEEE. The CDR3 DNA reads as TGTGCCAGCAAGCGCGCCTCTGGGGCCAACGTCCTGACTTTC. Translating it yields CASKRASGANVLTF.

This chain links TRBV9 with TRBJ2-1; TRBD1 matches at 10 bases. The CDR3 extends over 16 amino acids. The V segment lost 2 bases and the J segment 3 bases; nucleotides outside the gene matches: 5. Germline CDR1 is SGDLS and CDR2 is YYNGEE. CDR3 amino acids: CASSVTGTGVYNEQFF. The CDR3 DNA reads as TGTGCCAGCAGCGTCACCGGGACAGGGGTCTACAATGAGCAGTTCTTC.

The chain links TRBV6-5 to TRBJ1-6; 10 bases agree with TRBD1. Per the germline V gene, CDR1 is MNHEY and CDR2 is SVGAGI. J gave up 9 bases and V 3 bases, and 8 bases lay outside the gene matches. This CDR3 contains 16 residues. CDR3 DNA: TGTGCCAGCAGTTATCACGTCGGACAGGGGGTTTCACCCCTCCACTTT. Translating it yields CASSYHVGQGVSPLHF.

The V and J genes are TRBV7-8 and TRBJ1-2, with a possible D match to TRBD1 (5 bases). With 1 base removed from V and 5 bases from J, the gap between germline ends came to 8 bases. Germline lookup yields CDR1 SGHVS and CDR2 FQNEAQ. This CDR3 region has 13 residues. The CDR3 is CASSLGGRYGYTF. CDR3 DNA: TGTGCCAGCAGCTTAGGGGGGAGGTATGGCTACACCTTC.

This clone is medium-sized by share. The identical CDR3 is also encoded by other nucleotide sequences in the sample. The chain joins TRBV7-9 to TRBJ2-7; possible D gene TRBD2, 6 bases. Trimming cost V 1 base and J 2 bases, with 6 bases left between them. The CDR3 has 13 amino acids. Germline V gene lookup returns CDR1 SEHNR and CDR2 FQNEAQ (reference sequence). The CDR3 protein is CASSLGGTYEQYF. In DNA, the CDR3 is TGTGCCAGCAGCTTAGGCGGGACCTACGAGCAGTACTTC.

The chain recombines TRBV7-3 with TRBJ2-3; 10 bases are a match to TRBD2. This CDR3 is 16 amino acids long. The germline V gene encodes CDR1 SGHTA and CDR2 FQGTGA. V gave up 2 bases and J gave up 2 bases; unmatched junction bases: 4. The CDR3 is CASSLLGLANTDTQYF. The CDR3 nucleotides read TGTGCCAGCAGCTTATTGGGACTAGCGAACACAGATACGCAGTATTTT.

J is TRBJ1-5 and V is TRBV19; a possible D gene is TRBD1 (6 bases). The CDR3 has 17 residues. The V gene lost 4 bases and the J gene lost 1 base, with 17 bases spanning the gap. The germline gives CDR1 LNHDA, CDR2 SQIVND (reference sequence). The CDR3 DNA follows: TGTGCCAGTAGTAAAAACCCTTTTGGACAGAGCAATCAGCCCCAGCATTTT. Protein: CASSKNPFGQSNQPQHF.

The chain is built from TRBV10-3 and TRBJ1-1, with 9 bases aligning to TRBD1. V trimming: 4 bases; J trimming: 4 bases; junction bases outside the gene matches: 10. This CDR3 has 16 residues. Germline-derived CDR1 and CDR2 are ENHRY and SYGVKD. DNA for the CDR3: TGTGCCATCAGTGCGGGACAGGGACTTCAGGGCACTGAAGCTTTCTTT. This gives the protein CAISAGQGLQGTEAFF.

This clone has more than one count but fewer than ten. This chain joins TRBV28 and TRBJ2-7; TRBD1 aligns across 7 bases. Germline CDR1 reads MDHEN; CDR2 reads SYDVKM. The CDR3 has 13 amino acids. J was trimmed by 5 bases and V by 2 bases; bases with no gene match: 3. This chain's CDR3 is CASSLVGGHEQYF. The DNA for the CDR3 is TGTGCCAGCAGTTTAGTAGGGGGCCACGAGCAGTACTTC.

The chain joins TRBV7-2 to TRBJ1-5, with TRBD1 matching 9 bases. The ends lost 5 bases at V and 4 bases at J; junction bases unmatched: 6. The CDR3 is 15 amino acids. Germline lookup yields CDR1 SGHTA and CDR2 FQGNSA. The CDR3: CASSPGTGQNQPQHF. The CDR3 coding sequence is TGTGCCAGCAGCCCTGGGACAGGGCAAAATCAGCCCCAGCATTTT.

This chain uses TRBV4-3 with TRBJ2-5; TRBD1 aligns across 7 bases. The CDR3 runs 14 residues. The germline V gene encodes CDR1 LGHNA and CDR2 YSLEER. V trimming: 2 bases; J trimming: 4 bases; junction bases outside the gene matches: 4. The CDR3 DNA follows: TGCGCCAGCAGCCAACTTTCAGGGGGAGAGACCCAGTACTTC. Protein sequence: CASSQLSGGETQYF.

The J gene is TRBJ2-1, the V gene TRBV7-3; D is possibly TRBD2 (6 bases). Germline V lookup: CDR1 SGHTA, CDR2 FQGTGA. With 4 bases removed from V and 5 bases from J, the gap between germline ends came to 24 bases. The CDR3 has 18 residues. The CDR3, as DNA: TGTGCCAGCAGCTCCCCCCCGTCGGATAGCGGACGAAACAATGAGCAGTTCTTC. Protein: CASSSPPSDSGRNNEQFF.

This sequence joins TRBV19 and TRBJ2-5; perhaps TRBD2 as D (6 bases). The CDR3 length is 14 residues. Germline V gene lookup returns CDR1 LNHDA and CDR2 SQIVND (reference sequence). The V end was cut by 5 bases, the J end by 3 bases, with 13 bases between. The CDR3 nucleotides read TGTGCCAGTAGTTTCGGGGGAAAGGAAGAGACCCAGTACTTC. This translates into CASSFGGKEETQYF.

The sample holds one count of this clone. The chain joins TRBV11-3 to TRBJ1-3; 8 bases fit TRBD1. V was clipped by 3 bases and J by 0 bases; unmatched bases: 4. Germline V gene data show CDR1 as SGHNT and CDR2 as YENEEA. This CDR3 contains 16 residues. CDR3 in amino acids: CASSLRQGTSGNTIYF. The DNA for the CDR3 is TGTGCCAGCAGCTTGAGACAGGGGACCTCTGGAAACACCATATATTTT.

By sample fraction, this clone is medium-sized. Other DNA sequences in this sample translate to the same CDR3. The chain recombines TRBV19 with TRBJ2-1, with 7 nucleotides matching TRBD2. This CDR3 region has 13 residues. Per germline, CDR1 LNHDA and CDR2 SQIVND (reference sequence). The V segment lost 1 base and the J segment 8 bases; nucleotides outside the gene matches: 2. CDR3 nucleotide sequence: TGTGCCAGTAGTATAGCTAGCGGAGATGAGCAGTTCTTC. Translated, it gives CASSIASGDEQFF.

V usage is TRBV13 and J usage is TRBJ2-2; possibly TRBD2 for D (6 bases). The germline V and J ends were trimmed by 5 bases and 6 bases, with 19 bases remaining between them. Germline V gives CDR1 PRHDT, CDR2 FYEKMQ (reference sequence). The CDR3 has 16 residues. The CDR3 reads CASSLGTFGGSGELFF. DNA for the CDR3: TGTGCCAGCAGCCTCGGGACTTTTGGAGGTTCCGGGGAGCTGTTTTTT.

V gene TRBV5-4 combines with J gene TRBJ2-5; a possible D gene is TRBD2 (5 bases). V lost 4 bases, J lost 4 bases, and 17 bases lay in between. CDR1 is SGHNT, CDR2 YYREEE, per germline (reference sequence). The CDR3 loop spans 15 amino acids. CDR3 in DNA: TGTGCCAGCAGCCTAGACTGGGAGATAGGAGAGACCCAGTACTTC. Amino acids: CASSLDWEIGETQYF.

This chain connects TRBV11-2 to TRBJ2-5; 9 positions agree with TRBD1. Trimming cost V 5 bases and J 4 bases; bases outside gene matches: 8. Germline V gene data show CDR1 as SGHAT and CDR2 as FQNNGV. The CDR3 contains 15 residues. CDR3 region: CASSTYRGRRETQYF. CDR3 in DNA: TGTGCCAGCAGCACTTACAGGGGGCGCCGAGAGACCCAGTACTTC.

This clone ranks as medium-sized. V usage is TRBV28 and J usage is TRBJ1-2, with TRBD1 identical over 10 bases. Looked up from germline, CDR1 is MDHEN and CDR2 is SYDVKM. This CDR3 is 16 amino acids long. The V gene end was trimmed by 8 bases and the J gene end by 13 bases; junction bases not matched to a gene: 22. The chain's CDR3 is CASRRGQGPQLPSPTF. As DNA, the CDR3 is TGTGCCAGCCGGAGGGGACAGGGGCCTCAGCTTCCCTCCCCCACCTTC.

The chain recombines TRBV14 with TRBJ2-6; D may be TRBD2 (6 bases). Trimming cost V 4 bases and J 2 bases, with 12 bases left between them. Per the germline V gene, CDR1 is SGHDN and CDR2 is FVKESK. This CDR3 comprises 16 residues. In DNA form, the CDR3 reads TGTGCCAGCAGCCCGACGCGGGGCACTGGGGCCAACGTCCTGACTTTC. Protein sequence: CASSPTRGTGANVLTF.

The V and J genes are TRBV28 and TRBJ2-5; 10 positions agree with TRBD2. The CDR3 loop spans 16 amino acids. V gave up 4 bases and J gave up 0 bases; unmatched junction bases: 5. Looked up from germline, CDR1 is MDHEN and CDR2 is SYDVKM. CDR3 sequence (DNA): TGTGCCAGCAGTTCCAGCGGGAGGGCGTACCAAGAGACCCAGTACTTC. This codes for CASSSSGRAYQETQYF.

The chain is built from TRBV11-2 and TRBJ2-1; D not certain. V was clipped by 5 bases and J by 7 bases, with 9 bases between them. Germline assignment: CDR1 SGHAT and CDR2 FQNNGV. The CDR3 is 12 residues long. The CDR3 DNA reads TGTGCCAGCAGCCAGGAACGGAATGAGCAGTTCTTC. Amino acids: CASSQERNEQFF.

This clone has more than one count but fewer than ten. J is TRBJ2-3 and V is TRBV7-3; D is possibly TRBD1 (6 bases). The CDR3 covers 13 residues. Between the trimmed V and J ends, which lost 5 bases and 9 bases, there was a span of 15 bases. Germline V gives CDR1 SGHTA, CDR2 FQGTGA. CDR3 nucleotide sequence: TGTGCCAGCAGCCTAAACAGGGAAGGGACGCAGTATTTT. As protein: CASSLNREGTQYF.

This clone is classed as medium-sized. The chain joins TRBV27 to TRBJ1-2; D is perhaps TRBD1 (5 bases). The CDR3 is made up of 12 amino acids. The V gene lost 5 bases and the J gene lost 6 bases, with 10 bases spanning the gap. Germline assignment: CDR1 MNHEY and CDR2 SMNVEV (reference sequence). In DNA form, the CDR3 reads TGTGCCAGCAGTCCTGGGGGGGATGGCTACACCTTC. Protein product: CASSPGGDGYTF.